A single sample is the source of the 21 T cell receptor beta chains below, sequenced in a study of Ad26.COV2.S vaccination and SARS-CoV-2 variants. Using immunoSEQ multiplex PCR, the repertoire was profiled, and TCRdb retains in-frame clones only, with some absent. The sample holds about 350,000 clones; under 95% are singletons and the top ten take about 3.8%. The input for sequencing was peripheral blood, taken after recovery from COVID-19. These receptors came from a human donor who had recovered from COVID-19.

To note about this clone: Within the sample, other DNA sequences also encode this same CDR3. This rearrangement joins TRBV29-1 to TRBJ1-5; 11 nucleotides match TRBD1. In germline, CDR1 is SQVTM, CDR2 ANQGSEA. This CDR3 region has 16 residues. The J segment lost 8 bases and the V segment lost 4 bases, leaving 13 bases of the junction unmatched. The CDR3 DNA follows: TGCAGCGTTGGGGGACAGGGGGGATCGAGCGGGGAGCCCCAGCATTTT. Translation: CSVGGQGGSSGEPQHF.

V is TRBV4-2 and J is TRBJ2-3; 7 bases match TRBD2. V was clipped by 0 bases and J by 2 bases; unmatched bases: 8. The CDR3 extends over 17 amino acids. CDR1 and CDR2 (germline): LGHNA, YNFKEQ. CDR3 nucleotide sequence: TGTGCCAGCAGCCAAGAGGGGACTAAACCCGCCACAGATACGCAGTATTTT. Translating gives CASSQEGTKPATDTQYF.

The V call is TRBV18, the J call TRBJ2-7; 9 bases are shared with TRBD2. With V trimmed by 2 bases and J by 2 bases, 7 bases remained unmatched. Germline CDR1 reads KGHSH; CDR2 reads LQKENI. The CDR3 covers 16 residues. In nucleotides, the CDR3 is TGTGCCAGCTCACCAGCCCCCAGCGGGGGGACCTACGAGCAGTACTTC. Its protein product is CASSPAPSGGTYEQYF.

V usage is TRBV9 and J usage is TRBJ2-7, with TRBD2 identical over 11 bases. Germline CDR1 SGDLS, CDR2 YYNGEE. V lost 4 bases and J lost 5; bases outside the gene matches: 8. The CDR3 covers 15 residues. CDR3 protein: CASSRLAGLVDEQYF. The CDR3 region has the DNA TGTGCCAGCAGCCGACTAGCGGGGCTGGTGGACGAGCAGTACTTC.

The chain uses TRBV27 and TRBJ2-7, with TRBD1 matching over 11 bases. CDR3 length equals 15 residues. With V trimmed by 5 bases and J by 6 bases, 9 bases remained unmatched. Germline-derived CDR1 and CDR2 are MNHEY and SMNVEV (reference sequence). The DNA for the CDR3 is TGTGCCAGCAGTCCCGGGACAGGGGGGGTACGCGAGCAGTACTTC. Translated: CASSPGTGGVREQYF.

V usage is TRBV9 and J usage is TRBJ1-1; D may be TRBD1 (5 bases). The V gene's germline CDR1 is SGDLS and CDR2 YYNGEE. Trimming removed 3 bases at V and 5 bases at J, with 23 bases between. The CDR3 consists of 17 residues. The CDR3 sequence is CASSDLSSGTLGTEAFF. CDR3 DNA: TGTGCCAGCAGCGACCTCTCTTCCGGGACCTTGGGGACTGAAGCTTTCTTT.

The chain joins TRBV4-1 to TRBJ1-2, with a weak D call TRBD1 (5 bases). The V gene lost 0 bases and the J gene lost 2 bases, with 10 bases spanning the gap. This CDR3 is 15 amino acids long. The germline V gene has CDR1 MGHRA and CDR2 YSYEKL. CDR3 nucleotide sequence: TGCGCCAGCAGCCAAGAGGGGGGTTCGAACTATGGCTACACCTTC. Encoded protein: CASSQEGGSNYGYTF.

The chain employs TRBV19 and TRBJ1-6; 7 nucleotides match TRBD1. The CDR3 has 13 amino acids. The germline V gene has CDR1 LNHDA and CDR2 SQIVND (reference sequence). Trimming took 11 bases from V and 6 from J; bases not matched to a gene: 7. This CDR3 reads CAGRGQPNSPLHF. The DNA for the CDR3 is TGTGCCGGAAGGGGACAGCCTAATTCACCCCTCCACTTT.

V is TRBV3-1 (or the pseudogene TRBV3-2) and J is TRBJ1-2; perhaps TRBD1 as D (5 bases). Trimming pared 3 bases from V and 3 bases from J, leaving 11 bases between. This CDR3 is 14 amino acids long. CDR1 and CDR2 (germline): LGHDT, YNNKEL (reference sequence). The CDR3 nucleotides are TGTGCCAGCAGCCAGGCAACGGGGGACTATGGCTACACCTTC. It translates to CASSQATGDYGYTF.

The gene calls are TRBV19 and TRBJ1-1; 9 nucleotides align to TRBD1. V lost 5 bases to trimming and J lost 4 bases; unmatched junction nucleotides: 11. The CDR3 has 16 residues. The germline V gene has CDR1 LNHDA and CDR2 SQIVND (reference sequence). CDR3 in DNA: TGTGCCAGTAGTGTAAACAGGGGGCTGAAGGGCACTGAAGCTTTCTTT. Its protein product is CASSVNRGLKGTEAFF.

This clone was seen only once. The J gene is TRBJ1-2, the V gene TRBV27; D gene ambiguous. Germline V gives CDR1 MNHEY, CDR2 SMNVEV (reference sequence). The ends were cut back, 2 bases at V and 5 bases at J, with 15 bases in the middle. The length of the CDR3 is 15 residues. CDR3 in DNA: TGTGCCAGCAGTTTAGACTGGAGAGATATTTATGGCTACACCTTC. This codes for CASSLDWRDIYGYTF.

This chain connects TRBV6-5 to TRBJ2-5, with 8 bases fitting TRBD1. CDR3 length equals 16 residues. In germline, CDR1 is MNHEY, CDR2 SVGAGI. Trimming took 4 bases from V and 7 from J; bases not matched to a gene: 14. For the CDR3, the DNA is TGTGCCAGCAGTTTGTCATCCGGGACAGGAGGGAGGACCCAGTACTTC. This encodes CASSLSSGTGGRTQYF.

This clone was seen just once. This rearrangement joins TRBV14 to TRBJ2-7, with TRBD2 matching over 9 bases. Germline lookup yields CDR1 SGHDN and CDR2 FVKESK. V shed 0 bases, J shed 6 bases, and the junction held 9 bases outside the gene matches. The CDR3 is 16 amino acids. The CDR3 nucleotides read TGTGCCAGCAGCCAAGAACCCCACCCGCGGGGGGGCGAGCAGTACTTC. Amino acid sequence: CASSQEPHPRGGEQYF.

For this clone: The same CDR3 can be traced to other DNA sequences in this sample. This chain connects TRBV27 to TRBJ2-3, with unresolved D. Per the germline V gene, CDR1 is MNHEY and CDR2 is SMNVEV (reference sequence). This CDR3 is 12 amino acids long. V lost 5 bases, J lost 2 bases, and 5 bases lay in between. Here the CDR3 DNA reads TGTGCCAGCAGTCCCACCACAGATACGCAGTATTTT. Translating it yields CASSPTTDTQYF.

V is TRBV24-1 and J is TRBJ1-1, with a weak D call TRBD1 (6 bases). Germline CDR1 and CDR2: KGHDR and SFDVKD. The CDR3 consists of 14 residues. The germline V and J ends were trimmed by 5 bases and 1 base, with 10 bases remaining between them. This CDR3 reads CATSVRGWNTEAFF. For the CDR3, the DNA is TGTGCCACCAGTGTCAGGGGCTGGAACACTGAAGCTTTCTTT.

Concerning this clone: At the DNA level, this CDR3 is encoded by other sequences in the same sample as well. The chain carries TRBV27 and TRBJ1-3, with TRBD1 as a possible D gene (5 bases). V was cut by 0 bases and J by 2 bases, with 8 bases left in between. Germline CDR1 is MNHEY and CDR2 is SMNVEV (reference sequence). This CDR3 is 15 amino acids long. CDR3 DNA: TGTGCCAGCAGTTTATCGGCAGGGACTGGAAACACCATATATTTT. Amino acids: CASSLSAGTGNTIYF.

The rearrangement links TRBV29-1 to TRBJ2-5; tentatively, D is TRBD1 (6 bases). This CDR3 region has 14 residues. Trimming took off 4 bases at V and 5 bases at J, with 17 bases between the two ends. CDR1 and CDR2 (germline): SQVTM, ANQGSEA. Written as DNA, the CDR3 is TGCAGCGTTGTGGGGGCAGGGATCAAGGAGACCCAGTACTTC. Its translation is CSVVGAGIKETQYF.

V is TRBV10-3 and J is TRBJ2-6, with unresolved D. CDR1 ENHRY and CDR2 SYGVKD come from the germline V gene. This CDR3 region has 17 residues. Trimming shortened V by 0 bases and J by 0 bases, and 9 bases separated the two germline ends. The CDR3 loop is CAISESIPGSGANVLTF. DNA for the CDR3: TGTGCCATCAGTGAGTCGATTCCAGGCTCTGGGGCCAACGTCCTGACTTTC.

The gene calls are TRBV5-6 and TRBJ1-5; D may be TRBD1 (5 bases). Germline V gene data show CDR1 as SGHDT and CDR2 as YYEEEE. The CDR3 loop spans 17 amino acids. The germline V and J ends were trimmed by 1 base and 0 bases, with 14 bases remaining between them. In nucleotides, the CDR3 is TGTGCCAGCAGCTTGAGGGTCGGGACTCATAGCAATCAGCCCCAGCATTTT. It specifies CASSLRVGTHSNQPQHF.

The chain uses TRBV25-1 and TRBJ2-1, with D perhaps matching TRBD1 or TRBD2 (5 bases each). The CDR3 totals 16 residues. V was shortened by 2 bases and J by 9 bases, with 20 bases between the two germline ends. CDR1 MGHDK and CDR2 SYGVNS come from the germline V gene. CDR3 sequence (DNA): TGTGCCAGCAGTGAAGACCGGACGGGGCCCCTCGGTGAGCAGTTCTTC. It is translated as CASSEDRTGPLGEQFF. Combining the CDR3 with reference TRBV25-1 and TRBJ2-1 gives the whole variable domain EADIYQTPRYLVIGTGKKITLECSQTMGHDKMYWYQQDPGMELHLIHYSYGVNSTEKGDLSSESTVSRIRTEHFPLTLESARPSHTSQYLCASSEDRTGPLGEQFFGPGTRLTVL.

The V call is TRBV5-4, the J call TRBJ1-2; tentatively, D is TRBD1 (5 bases). The germline V and J ends were trimmed by 6 bases and 12 bases, with 24 bases remaining between them. CDR3 length: 14 residues. Germline V gene lookup returns CDR1 SGHNT and CDR2 YYREEE (reference sequence). The CDR3 DNA sequence: TGTGCCAGCACCTCCGGGACCGACCTTCTCGGAAACACCTTC. It yields the protein CASTSGTDLLGNTF.